What follows are 17 T cell receptor beta chains derived from one specimen sequenced in a study of blood T cell repertoires in COVID-19. TCRdb's copy holds only in-frame clones and misses some; the assay was immunoSEQ multiplex PCR. The data hold tens of thousands of clones, with roughly nine tenths observed a single time. Sequenced material: peripheral blood. The source is a man aged 50-59 years with active COVID-19.

This clone came up once. The genes are TRBV5-8 and TRBJ2-1; 8 nucleotides align to TRBD1. V lost 4 bases and J lost 4; bases outside the gene matches: 7. CDR3 length: 15 amino acids. The germline CDR1 and CDR2 sequences are SGHTS and YDEGEE. The CDR3 loop is CASSTGTGKYNEQFF. For the CDR3, the DNA is TGTGCCAGCAGCACCGGGACAGGAAAATACAATGAGCAGTTCTTC.

The rearrangement uses TRBV4-3 and TRBJ1-4, with D possibly matching TRBD1 (6 bases). V was pared by 1 base and J by 5 bases, with 14 bases between. This CDR3 has 16 amino acids. Germline V gene lookup returns CDR1 LGHNA and CDR2 YSLEER. This CDR3 reads CASSQVMGAKNEKLFF. DNA for the CDR3: TGCGCCAGCAGCCAAGTTATGGGGGCGAAAAATGAAAAACTGTTTTTT.

V usage is TRBV2 and J usage is TRBJ2-2; 10 bases align to TRBD2. CDR3 length: 16 amino acids. CDR1 is SNHLY and CDR2 is FYNNEI in the germline V gene. The V gene end was trimmed by 4 bases and the J gene end by 4 bases; junction bases not matched to a gene: 6. CDR3 sequence (DNA): TGTGCCAGCAGTGCACTAGCGGGGAAATCCACCGGGGAGCTGTTTTTT. It translates to CASSALAGKSTGELFF. The entire variable domain, with the rest obtained from reference TRBV2 and TRBJ2-2, is as follows: EPEVTQTPSHQVTQMGQEVILRCVPISNHLYFYWYRQILGQKVEFLVSFYNNEISEKSEIFDDQFSVERPDGSNFTLKIRSTKLEDSAMYFCASSALAGKSTGELFFGEGSRLTVL.

In DNA, the CDR3 is TGTGCCAGCAGGCGACAGGGGCTCACTGGCTACACCTTC. It encodes CASRRQGLTGYTF. The chain is built from TRBV6-5 and TRBJ1-2; 8 positions agree with TRBD1. Germline loops: CDR1 MNHEY, CDR2 SVGAGI. CDR3 length equals 13 residues. Germline trimming cut 6 bases from V and 7 bases from J; bases unmatched to any gene: 7.

The chain is built from TRBV27 and TRBJ2-2; D ambiguous. CDR1 is MNHEY, CDR2 SMNVEV, per germline (reference sequence). The CDR3 length is 13 residues. V was pared by 6 bases and J by 3 bases, with 8 bases between. The CDR3: CASSLLHTGELFF. The CDR3 DNA reads TGTGCCAGCAGCCTACTACACACCGGGGAGCTGTTTTTT.

The chain is built from TRBV28 and TRBJ2-2; TRBD2 matches 8 bases. The V gene's germline CDR1 is MDHEN and CDR2 SYDVKM. This CDR3 has 16 amino acids. The junction had 12 bases not matched to a gene; V was cut back by 4 bases and J by 8 bases. The CDR3 loop is CASSSPGTRGSGELFF. CDR3 nucleotide sequence: TGTGCCAGCAGTTCCCCCGGGACTAGGGGGTCAGGGGAGCTGTTTTTT.

The chain uses TRBV13 and TRBJ2-6; 7 nucleotides align to TRBD1. The germline gives CDR1 PRHDT, CDR2 FYEKMQ (reference sequence). This CDR3 has 19 amino acids. With 2 bases clipped from V and 0 bases from J, the junction kept 10 bases outside the gene matches. The CDR3 DNA follows: TGTGCCAGCAGCTTAAGTTCCGGACAGGATGACTCTGGGGCCAACGTCCTGACTTTC. Its translation: CASSLSSGQDDSGANVLTF.

The chain combines TRBV6-2 or TRBV6-3 with TRBJ1-5; D might be TRBD1 (5 bases). CDR3 length equals 18 residues. CDR1 and CDR2 from the germline V gene are MNHEY and SVGEGT. With 2 bases removed from V and 0 bases from J, the gap between germline ends came to 17 bases. The CDR3 spells CASSYPQGRGNSNQPQHF. The CDR3 region has the DNA TGTGCCAGCAGTTACCCCCAGGGAAGAGGCAATAGCAATCAGCCCCAGCATTTT.

The table lists this clone with a count of one. V gene TRBV5-8 combines with J gene TRBJ2-5; TRBD1 agrees at 7 bases. Germline V gives CDR1 SGHTS, CDR2 YDEGEE. The CDR3 covers 15 residues. Germline trimming cut 0 bases from V and 2 bases from J; bases unmatched to any gene: 4. CDR3 sequence: CASSLAPGQQETQYF. CDR3 sequence (DNA): TGTGCCAGCAGCTTGGCCCCGGGACAGCAAGAGACCCAGTACTTC.

This clone was detected only once. This chain connects TRBV9 to TRBJ2-7; D is possibly TRBD1 (6 bases). Germline V gene lookup returns CDR1 SGDLS and CDR2 YYNGEE. This CDR3 comprises 14 residues. V was shortened by 3 bases and J by 4 bases, with 14 bases between the two germline ends. CDR3 sequence: CASSASQGMYEQYF. DNA for the CDR3: TGTGCCAGCAGCGCCTCCCAGGGGATGTACGAGCAGTACTTC.

The chain has TRBV2 and TRBJ2-2; D might be TRBD1 (6 bases). The CDR3 sequence is 14 residues long. Per germline, CDR1 SNHLY and CDR2 FYNNEI. V lost 6 bases, J lost 5 bases, and 13 bases lay in between. The CDR3 here is CASRPLGTTGELFF. CDR3 coding DNA: TGTGCCAGCAGGCCCCTTGGGACAACCGGGGAGCTGTTTTTT.

The genes are TRBV25-1 and TRBJ2-2, with 8 bases lining up with TRBD1. The ends lost 5 bases at V and 4 bases at J; junction bases unmatched: 0. The CDR3 is 13 amino acids. Germline-derived CDR1 and CDR2 are MGHDK and SYGVNS. In nucleotides, the CDR3 is TGTGCCAGCAGTACAGGGGGCACCGGGGAGCTGTTTTTT. Amino acids: CASSTGGTGELFF.

The V call is TRBV4-2, the J call TRBJ1-6, with a possible D match to TRBD1 (5 bases). Germline CDR1 LGHNA, CDR2 YNFKEQ. CDR3 size: 16 residues. The V and J ends lost 2 bases and 0 bases respectively, with 8 bases between them. This CDR3 is CASSQRQISYNSPLHF. The CDR3 DNA reads TGTGCCAGCAGCCAAAGACAGATCTCCTATAATTCACCCCTCCACTTT.

The rearrangement uses TRBV5-4 and TRBJ1-2; D is unclear. Trimming took off 4 bases at V and 2 bases at J, with 9 bases between the two ends. Germline assignment: CDR1 SGHNT and CDR2 YYREEE (reference sequence). The CDR3 contains 13 residues. The CDR3 DNA follows: TGTGCCAGCAGCGGAGGGTTGAACTATGGCTACACCTTC. This gives the protein CASSGGLNYGYTF.

This rearrangement joins TRBV3-1 (or the pseudogene TRBV3-2) to TRBJ1-1; D perhaps matches TRBD1 (5 bases). The CDR3 has 13 residues. V lost 2 bases, J lost 7 bases, and 11 bases lay in between. Germline CDR1 LGHDT, CDR2 YNNKEL (reference sequence). CDR3 in amino acids: CASSQKGFGEAFF. DNA for the CDR3: TGTGCCAGCAGCCAAAAGGGGTTTGGTGAAGCTTTCTTT.

The J gene is TRBJ1-6, the V gene TRBV5-6; D is ambiguous. Germline CDR1 reads SGHDT; CDR2 reads YYEEEE. The CDR3 spans 13 residues. The V and J ends lost 0 bases and 8 bases respectively, with 6 bases between them. The CDR3 region is CASSLARYSPLHF. CDR3 in DNA: TGTGCCAGCAGCTTGGCCCGTTATTCACCCCTCCACTTT.

As for this clone: At one of its ends the junction is not consistent with the germline gene, which may arise from a read error. The chain is built from TRBV19 and TRBJ2-1; TRBD2 agrees at 7 bases. This CDR3 is built from 12 residues. Looked up from germline, CDR1 is LNHDA and CDR2 is SQIVND (reference sequence). The CDR3, as DNA: TGTGCCAGTAGTATAGGTGGCGGGGGACGTGTCTTC. The encoded protein is CASSIGGGGRVF. Based on the CDR3 plus reference TRBV19 and TRBJ2-1, the full variable domain is DGGITQSPKYLFRKEGQNVTLSCEQNLNHDAMYWYRQDPGQGLRLIYYSQIVNDFQKGDIAEGYSVSREKKESFPLTVTSAQKNPTAFYLCASSIGGGGRVFGPGTRLTVL.